This T cell receptor (beta chain) was profiled in a study of blood T cell repertoires in COVID-19 (dated by TCRdb to 2020 to 2021). With regard to the full study: Samples covering the acute and convalescent phases of COVID-19 were provided by collaborators in the United States, Italy and Spain. The material from the prospective study consisted of cDNA or gDNA derived from T cells, B-cell-depleted T cells, or PBMCs. The dataset comprised deeply sampled blood TCRbeta repertoires from subjects exposed to, actively infected with, or recovered from COVID-19. The repertoires were released in a freely available public database intended as a resource for research on the immune response to SARS-CoV-2. Samples came from the ongoing ImmuneRACE study (first 160 participants) plus 1,254 subjects from 6 global collaborators. A de-identified subject ID, COVID-19 status, age in years and sex were almost always included in the sample metadata. Where HLA class I and class II types were available, the types were taken from metadata supplied by the sample provider, not from assay-based typing.

A note on this clone: Its antigen is not yet known. Per-nucleotide qualities are absent, and no much larger clonotype sits a single base away.

Overall results and qualifications from the work: The quantity of clinical and demographic metadata differed by source and by participant and was supplied without curation.

TCRbeta CDR3 regions were amplified from genomic DNA by means of the immunoSEQ Assay, a bias-controlled multiplex PCR. Processing in the source paper ran as follows. The number of nucleated cells in each sample was estimated by amplification of reference gene primers within the assay. Sequence reads were collapsed and filtered to measure the absolute abundance of every unique TCRbeta CDR3 rearrangement. For each sample, productive Simpson clonality was calculated as the square root of Simpson's diversity index over productive rearrangements. TCRdb's version of the immuneACCESS table is confined to in-frame rearrangements and falls short of the full clone set. An unresolved V gene accounts for under half of the shortfall where checked; the remainder is of unknown origin. That table is the source of V, J and clone size, and D and trimming were worked out from the DNA. The sample table records approximately 300,000 clones; approximately 90% of these occur just once. Around 0.8% of the sample is held by the ten biggest clonotypes.

Each collaborating institution followed its own protocols to collect whole blood in K2EDTA tubes. Collaborator samples were shipped for TCRbeta analysis as frozen whole blood, isolated PBMCs, or DNA extracted from either sample type. The germline V gene gives CDR1 as MNHNS and CDR2 as SASEGT. Spanning cysteine to phenylalanine, the CDR3 consists of 15 amino acids. Only the CDR3 DNA is retained, 45 bases long and in frame from the first base. V is clipped by 0 bases and J by 7 bases, and the sequence between their germline boundaries is 10 bases long. Sequencing input: peripheral blood. The V and J genes are TRBV6-1 and TRBJ1-6, and possibly TRBD1, on 5 matching bases. This sequence originates from a young man with acute or convalescent COVID-19. The DNA reads TGTGCCAGCAGTGAAGCGGGGGGGTGGAATTCACCCCTCCACTTT. Translated, it gives CASSEAGGWNSPLHF.